One and the same sample provided the 21 T cell receptor beta chains below, sequenced in a study of cytomegalovirus exposure and HLA in healthy donors (dated by TCRdb to the late 2010s). Libraries came from the immunoSEQ multiplex PCR assay. A mixture of 60 forward primers for TCR Vbeta segments and 13 reverse primers for TCR Jbeta segments was used in the multiplex PCR. TCRdb retrieved this table from immuneACCESS and kept in-frame rearrangements only. Not all clones are present; in checked studies, unresolved V genes account for under half, and no reason is known for the remainder. The sample table shows 99,000 or so clones, and around 80% are seen once. The top ten clonotypes cover approximately 6.9% of the sample. Sequencing was done on a sample of PBMCs. These receptors were taken from a man aged 25 to 45 in good health and CMV-seropositive.

V usage is TRBV2 and J usage is TRBJ1-2; a weak D match, TRBD1 (6 bases). This CDR3 contains 16 residues. The germline CDR1 and CDR2 sequences are SNHLY and FYNNEI. Trimming removed 7 bases at V and 8 bases at J, with 26 bases between. In DNA form, the CDR3 reads TGTGCCAGCACGCGAATGGGCGAAGACAGGCCCTTGGGCTACACCTTC. Amino acid sequence: CASTRMGEDRPLGYTF.

V gene TRBV5-6 combines with J gene TRBJ2-7; 11 bases fit TRBD1. V trimming: 2 bases; J trimming: 3 bases; junction bases outside the gene matches: 7. The germline V gene has CDR1 SGHDT and CDR2 YYEEEE. The CDR3 covers 16 residues. The CDR3 region has the DNA TGTGCCAGCAGCTTTTATTCCGGGACAGGGGGCTACGAGCAGTACTTC. Its translation: CASSFYSGTGGYEQYF.

V is TRBV6-1 and J is TRBJ2-7, with a possible D match to TRBD1 (5 bases). The CDR3 covers 14 residues. CDR1 is MNHNS, CDR2 SASEGT, per germline. V was trimmed by 1 base and J by 5 bases, leaving 12 bases between them. The CDR3 sequence: CASSEVAGPDEQYF. For the CDR3, the DNA is TGTGCCAGCAGTGAAGTGGCAGGGCCGGACGAGCAGTACTTC.

V usage is TRBV7-8 and J usage is TRBJ2-1, with TRBD2 as a possible D gene (5 bases). The CDR3 is made up of 16 amino acids. Trimming cost V 5 bases and J 7 bases, with 21 bases left between them. Germline loops: CDR1 SGHVS, CDR2 FQNEAQ. Here the CDR3 DNA reads TGTGCCAGCAGCCCTCGGACGGGGATTGGGTCGAATGAGCAGTTCTTC. Amino acids: CASSPRTGIGSNEQFF. The whole variable domain, remainder taken from reference TRBV7-8 and TRBJ2-1, is GAGVSQSPRYKVAKRGQDVALRCDPISGHVSLFWYQQALGQGPEFLTYFQNEAQLDKSGLPSDRFFAERPEGSVSTLKIQRTQQEDSAVYLCASSPRTGIGSNEQFFGPGTRLTVL.

This clone was seen a few times. The chain employs TRBV5-8 and TRBJ2-5; D call uncertain. V gave up 5 bases and J gave up 5 bases, with 10 bases separating them. The CDR3 loop spans 12 amino acids. Germline values: CDR1 SGHTS, CDR2 YDEGEE. This chain's CDR3 is CASSLVPETQYF. The CDR3 region has the DNA TGTGCCAGCAGTTTAGTACCGGAGACCCAGTACTTC.

The rearrangement links TRBV7-2 to TRBJ2-1; D gene uncertain. V gave up 7 bases and J gave up 4 bases, with 11 bases separating them. In germline, CDR1 is SGHTA, CDR2 FQGNSA. This CDR3 has 13 residues. CDR3 in amino acids: CASTPRRYNEQFF. In DNA form, the CDR3 reads TGTGCCAGCACCCCGCGGAGATACAATGAGCAGTTCTTC.

The chain is built from TRBV6-1 and TRBJ1-2; 10 bases map to TRBD1. Germline V gives CDR1 MNHNS, CDR2 SASEGT. This CDR3 comprises 16 residues. V lost 3 bases to trimming and J lost 4 bases; unmatched junction nucleotides: 8. CDR3 residues: CASSEAGQGSPYGYTF. For the CDR3, the DNA is TGTGCCAGCAGTGAGGCGGGACAGGGGAGCCCCTATGGCTACACCTTC.

The chain combines TRBV7-9 with TRBJ2-7; D perhaps matches TRBD1 (5 bases). This CDR3 is 12 amino acids long. Trimming pared 5 bases from V and 2 bases from J, leaving 7 bases between. Germline V gene data show CDR1 as SEHNR and CDR2 as FQNEAQ (reference sequence). CDR3 coding DNA: TGTGCCAGCAGCACGGACACCTACGAGCAGTACTTC. Its protein is CASSTDTYEQYF.

This clone was recorded many times. The chain combines TRBV6-1 with TRBJ2-3; 12 bases align to TRBD1. Per germline, CDR1 MNHNS and CDR2 SASEGT. The CDR3 spans 15 residues. The ends lost 4 bases at V and 4 bases at J; junction bases unmatched: 3. CDR3 in DNA: TGTGCCAGCAGTGCCGGGACAGGGGGCGCAGATACGCAGTATTTT. Amino acid sequence: CASSAGTGGADTQYF.

The chain joins TRBV5-6 to TRBJ2-7; D uncertain. This CDR3 is built from 14 residues. Germline CDR1 and CDR2: SGHDT and YYEEEE. V was trimmed by 1 base and J by 0 bases, leaving 8 bases between them. CDR3 nucleotides: TGTGCCAGCAGCTTGACTCACAGCTCCTACGAGCAGTACTTC. Translation gives CASSLTHSSYEQYF.

The genes are TRBV11-3 and TRBJ2-5; D unclear. There are 13 residues in the CDR3. CDR1 and CDR2 (germline): SGHNT, YENEEA. Trimming left V 5 bases short and J 3 bases short, with 10 bases between. For the CDR3, the DNA is TGTGCCAGCAGCCAACTCCGCGAAGAGACCCAGTACTTC. Translation: CASSQLREETQYF.

This clone has a single count. The genes are TRBV21-1 and TRBJ1-6; the table's D call of TRBD1 was not tested on the DNA. TRBV21-1 is classified as a pseudogene. The CDR3 has 19 residues. CDR3 nucleotide sequence: TGTGCCAGCAACCCAAGGCGTCAGGCTAAGAGCTCCTATAATTCACCCCTCCACTTT. It translates to CASNPRRQAKSSYNSPLHF.

The V and J genes are TRBV7-9 and TRBJ2-7; perhaps TRBD2 as D (6 bases). The CDR3 contains 13 residues. Germline values: CDR1 SEHNR, CDR2 FQNEAQ (reference sequence). The ends were cut back, 3 bases at V and 4 bases at J, with 10 bases in the middle. CDR3 nucleotide sequence: TGTGCCAGCAGCTTGAGCGGAGGGTACGAGCAGTACTTC. It yields the protein CASSLSGGYEQYF.

The rearrangement links TRBV19 to TRBJ1-2; 7 nucleotides match TRBD1. CDR1 is LNHDA and CDR2 is SQIVND in the germline V gene (reference sequence). CDR3 length: 12 amino acids. Unmatched junction bases numbered 6, after V lost 8 bases and J lost 6 bases. CDR3 DNA: TGTGCCAGTGGCGACAGGGTCGATGGCTACACCTTC. It encodes CASGDRVDGYTF.

V gene TRBV27 combines with J gene TRBJ1-2; 10 positions match TRBD1. Losses at the gene ends were 2 bases for V and 4 bases for J; bases not matched to a gene: 4. The germline V gene encodes CDR1 MNHEY and CDR2 SMNVEV (reference sequence). The CDR3 is made up of 15 amino acids. CDR3 DNA: TGTGCCAGCAGTTTAAGGGACAGGGGAGGCTATGGCTACACCTTC. Its protein is CASSLRDRGGYGYTF.

The rearrangement links TRBV7-9 to TRBJ2-7, with D possibly being TRBD2 (5 bases). The CDR3 is 12 amino acids. Germline V gene sequence: CDR1 SEHNR, CDR2 FQNEAQ (reference sequence). V was trimmed by 8 bases and J by 3 bases, leaving 11 bases between them. The CDR3: CASSRGNYEQYF. CDR3 nucleotide sequence: TGTGCCAGCTCCAGAGGGAACTACGAGCAGTACTTC.

The chain uses TRBV5-4 and TRBJ1-3, with 8 nucleotides matching TRBD1. The germline V gene encodes CDR1 SGHNT and CDR2 YYREEE (reference sequence). This CDR3 contains 15 residues. V shed 4 bases and J 4 bases; nucleotides not matched to a gene: 7. The CDR3 protein is CASSPGQGTGNTIYF. The CDR3 DNA follows: TGTGCCAGCAGCCCCGGACAGGGTACCGGAAACACCATATATTTT. Full variable domain (rest looked up from reference TRBV5-4 and TRBJ1-3): ETGVTQSPTHLIKTRGQQVTLRCSSQSGHNTVSWYQQALGQGPQFIFQYYREEENGRGNFPPRFSGLQFPNYSSELNVNALELDDSALYLCASSPGQGTGNTIYFGEGSWLTVV.

V usage is TRBV5-4 and J usage is TRBJ2-5, with 7 bases matching TRBD2. The V segment lost 1 base and the J segment 2 bases; nucleotides outside the gene matches: 5. The germline V gene encodes CDR1 SGHNT and CDR2 YYREEE (reference sequence). This CDR3 region has 15 residues. The CDR3 protein is CASSLLGTNQETQYF. The DNA of the CDR3 is TGTGCCAGCAGCTTGTTAGGGACTAATCAAGAGACCCAGTACTTC.

The chain combines TRBV5-1 with TRBJ1-6, with D possibly TRBD1 on 6 matching bases. The CDR3 is 16 amino acids. Germline lookup yields CDR1 SGHRS and CDR2 YFSETQ. V was cut by 3 bases and J by 5 bases, with 15 bases left in between. CDR3: CASSSYKQGNNSPLHF. The CDR3 bases are TGCGCCAGCAGCTCCTACAAACAGGGTAATAATTCACCCCTCCACTTT.

V and J are TRBV29-1 and TRBJ2-2; possible D gene TRBD2, 7 bases. The length of the CDR3 is 15 residues. Germline V gene lookup returns CDR1 SQVTM and CDR2 ANQGSEA. V shed 6 bases and J shed 7 bases, with 21 bases lying between them. The CDR3 DNA reads as TGCAGCGTCCACTTACAGGGCCGGGGGGTCGGGGAGCTGTTTTTT. Translated, it gives CSVHLQGRGVGELFF.

This clone has just one count. The chain combines TRBV5-1 with TRBJ2-5; D is possibly TRBD1 (5 bases). The CDR3 runs to 14 residues. From germline, CDR1 is SGHRS and CDR2 YFSETQ. With 6 bases removed from V and 2 bases from J, the gap between germline ends came to 14 bases. The CDR3 sequence: CASKWQGGQETQYF. The CDR3 DNA follows: TGCGCCAGCAAGTGGCAGGGCGGTCAAGAGACCCAGTACTTC. Based on the CDR3 plus reference TRBV5-1 and TRBJ2-5, the full variable domain is KAGVTQTPRYLIKTRGQQVTLSCSPISGHRSVSWYQQTPGQGLQFLFEYFSETQRNKGNFPGRFSGRQFSNSRSEMNVSTLELGDSALYLCASKWQGGQETQYFGPGTRLLVL.